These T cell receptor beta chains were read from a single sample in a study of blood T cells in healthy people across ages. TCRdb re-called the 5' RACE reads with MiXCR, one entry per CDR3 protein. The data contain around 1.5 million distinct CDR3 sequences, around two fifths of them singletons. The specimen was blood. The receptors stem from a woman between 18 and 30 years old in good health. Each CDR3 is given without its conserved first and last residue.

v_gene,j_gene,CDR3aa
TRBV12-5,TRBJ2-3,ASGLVLAGGSDTQY
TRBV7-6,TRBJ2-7,ASSLTGIHEQY
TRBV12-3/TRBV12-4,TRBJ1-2,AGSDSAGYGYT
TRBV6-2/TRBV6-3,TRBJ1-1,ASSYRRDTEAF
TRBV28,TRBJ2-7,ASSSAGAGRYEQY
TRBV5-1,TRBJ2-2,ASSPRTKPYTGELF
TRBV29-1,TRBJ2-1,SVEGGQNQYNEQF
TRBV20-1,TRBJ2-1,SASSGGARYEQF
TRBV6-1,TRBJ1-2,ASGRGELGYT
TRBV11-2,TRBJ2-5,ASSLAPAGGTSGIVETQY
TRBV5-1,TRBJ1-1,ASSIATGRAF
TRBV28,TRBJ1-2,ASSLRGQGRPGYT
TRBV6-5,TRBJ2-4,ASSNNPRPGTSGQREQY
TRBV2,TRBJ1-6,ASSGQGDYSPLH
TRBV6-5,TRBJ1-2,ASSRPGTLNYGYT
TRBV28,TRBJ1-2,ASSNPRGTDANYGYT
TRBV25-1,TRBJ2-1,ASPNGRLAGDAGEQF
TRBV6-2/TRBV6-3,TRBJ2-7,ASIGLAGGYEQY
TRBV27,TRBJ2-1,ASSLLGQGAREQF
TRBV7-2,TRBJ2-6,ASSLGLSGANVLT
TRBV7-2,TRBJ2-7,ASSLEAGSNYEQY
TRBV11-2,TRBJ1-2,ASSLVRDRGLNYT
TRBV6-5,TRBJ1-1,ASSDLTGMNTEAF
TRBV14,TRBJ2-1,ASSQGDGASSYNEQF
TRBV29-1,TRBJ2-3,SVSGLGAVTDTQY
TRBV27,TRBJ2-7,ASSLVGGPRAGYEQY
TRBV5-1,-,ASSLRTSRELQETQY
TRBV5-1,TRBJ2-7,ASSLAGGQAYEQY
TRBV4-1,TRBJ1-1,ASSHRQGSTEAF
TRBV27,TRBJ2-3,ASSSPGLVLADTQY
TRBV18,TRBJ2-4,ASSATTTSPREQY
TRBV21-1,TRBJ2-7,ASSTRQEPFPYEQY
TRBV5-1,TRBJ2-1,ASSISGTAYNEQF
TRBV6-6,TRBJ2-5,ASSSLGGAQETQY
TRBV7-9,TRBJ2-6,ASSLLAGELSGANVLT
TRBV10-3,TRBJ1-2,AISEYGDYGYT
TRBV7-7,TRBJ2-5,ASSFRWDSQETQY
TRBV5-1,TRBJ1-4,ASSPYGGLENEKLF
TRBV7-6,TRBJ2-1,ASSTTTPEQF
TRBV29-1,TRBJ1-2,SARAGATNYGYT
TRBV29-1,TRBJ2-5,SAGRDPQRDEQY
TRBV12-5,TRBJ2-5,ASGLDREETQY
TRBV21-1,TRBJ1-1,ASSKPTGPRVWDTEAF
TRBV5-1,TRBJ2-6,ARIENHSGANVLT
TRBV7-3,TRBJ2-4,ASSLNLGTGHQY
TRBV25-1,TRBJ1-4,ASSGDTGVVEKLF
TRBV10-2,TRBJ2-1,ASLGGADGEQF
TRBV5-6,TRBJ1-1,ASSFQLTQGTWGIMNTEAF
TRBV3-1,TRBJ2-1,ASSPGPFYNEQF
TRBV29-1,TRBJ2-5,SVEEKATPVGEQY
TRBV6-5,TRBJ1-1,ASSEGQGGTEAF
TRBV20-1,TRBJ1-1,SARQAILGEAF
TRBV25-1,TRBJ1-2,ASSAIDRDDGYT
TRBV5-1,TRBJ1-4,ASSLGSAGGTTNEKLF
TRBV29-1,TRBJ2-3,SVGARGDFTDTQY
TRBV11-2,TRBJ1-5,ASSLDENLSNQPQH
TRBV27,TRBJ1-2,ASSLTGFYSYGYT
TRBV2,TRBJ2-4,ASSVRRNLAKNIQY
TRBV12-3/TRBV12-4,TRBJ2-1,ASSGLAGVGNEQF
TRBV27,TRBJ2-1,ASMTGLNRYNEQF